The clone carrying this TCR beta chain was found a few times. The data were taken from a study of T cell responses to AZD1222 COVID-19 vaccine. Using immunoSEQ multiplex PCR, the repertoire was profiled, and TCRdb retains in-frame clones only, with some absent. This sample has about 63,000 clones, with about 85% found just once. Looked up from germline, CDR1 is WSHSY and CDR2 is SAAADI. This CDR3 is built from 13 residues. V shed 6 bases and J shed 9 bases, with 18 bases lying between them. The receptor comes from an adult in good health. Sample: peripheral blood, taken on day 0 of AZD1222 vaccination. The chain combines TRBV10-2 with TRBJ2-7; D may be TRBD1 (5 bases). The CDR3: CASSPEPRVGQYF. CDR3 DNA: TGCGCCAGCAGCCCAGAACCCAGGGTTGGGCAGTACTTC.